This entry lists 31 T cell receptor beta chains sequenced from one sample in a study of blood T cell repertoires in COVID-19. The assay was immunoSEQ multiplex PCR, and TCRdb's table has in-frame clones only and misses some. This sample has about 71,000 clones, with approximately 92% found just once. Sequenced input: peripheral blood. The receptors here all came from a man aged 45-60 years with active COVID-19.

The V gene is TRBV7-2, the J gene TRBJ1-1, with D tentatively TRBD1 (5 bases). The germline V gene encodes CDR1 SGHTA and CDR2 FQGNSA. The germline V and J ends were trimmed by 6 bases and 1 base, with 9 bases remaining between them. The length of the CDR3 is 13 residues. The CDR3 here is CASSNDRNTEAFF. The CDR3 DNA reads as TGTGCCAGCAGTAACGACAGGAACACTGAAGCTTTCTTT.

The chain is built from TRBV5-1 and TRBJ2-3; 10 bases align to TRBD2. The CDR3 runs to 20 residues. V gave up 4 bases and J gave up 4 bases; unmatched junction bases: 21. Per the germline V gene, CDR1 is SGHRS and CDR2 is YFSETQ. The CDR3 loop reads CASSTVLREASGGDPDTQYF. Written as DNA, the CDR3 is TGCGCCAGCAGCACCGTACTCCGGGAGGCTAGCGGGGGAGATCCAGATACGCAGTATTTT.

The rearrangement links TRBV9 to TRBJ2-1; D possibly corresponds to TRBD2 (6 bases). From germline, CDR1 is SGDLS and CDR2 YYNGEE. This CDR3 contains 17 residues. V was trimmed by 4 bases and J by 2 bases, leaving 19 bases between them. The CDR3: CASSLTPGTDTYNEQFF. The CDR3 nucleotides read TGTGCCAGCAGCCTGACCCCAGGGACTGATACCTACAATGAGCAGTTCTTC.

This clone was detected once. J is TRBJ2-7 and V is TRBV14; TRBD1 matches 8 bases. The CDR3 length is 14 residues. CDR1 and CDR2 (germline): SGHDN, FVKESK. The V segment lost 5 bases and the J segment 5 bases; nucleotides outside the gene matches: 8. DNA of the CDR3: TGTGCCAGCAGCGAATGGGGACAGGTAAACGAGCAGTACTTC. Protein: CASSEWGQVNEQYF.

This chain joins TRBV3-1 (or the pseudogene TRBV3-2) and TRBJ2-7; the D is unclear. The germline V and J ends were trimmed by 1 base and 2 bases, with 6 bases remaining between them. Germline values: CDR1 LGHDT, CDR2 YNNKEL (reference sequence). This CDR3 is 13 amino acids long. CDR3 DNA sequence: TGTGCCAGCAGCCAAGGACAACCCTACGAGCAGTACTTC. This gives the protein CASSQGQPYEQYF.

This clone was detected only once. The chain carries TRBV10-3 and TRBJ2-1; TRBD1 matches 7 bases. J gave up 4 bases and V 10 bases, and 7 bases lay outside the gene matches. This CDR3 has 13 amino acids. From germline, CDR1 is ENHRY and CDR2 SYGVKD. Here the CDR3 reads CATQGQTYNEQFF. In DNA form, the CDR3 reads TGTGCCACCCAGGGACAGACTTACAATGAGCAGTTCTTC.

The rearrangement uses TRBV30 and TRBJ2-6; TRBD1 agrees at 9 bases. Germline trimming cut 3 bases from V and 3 bases from J; bases unmatched to any gene: 9. Germline V gene data show CDR1 as GTSNPN and CDR2 as SVGIG (reference sequence). The CDR3 covers 17 residues. CDR3 sequence (DNA): TGTGCCTGGAGAACAACAGGGGGCGTAGGTGGGGCCAACGTCCTGACTTTC. Amino acids: CAWRTTGGVGGANVLTF.

There are a few counts of this clone. V and J are TRBV2 and TRBJ1-1, with 7 bases fitting TRBD1. Losses at the gene ends were 2 bases for V and 7 bases for J; bases not matched to a gene: 16. The CDR3 loop spans 17 amino acids. Germline CDR1 and CDR2: SNHLY and FYNNEI. The CDR3 DNA follows: TGTGCCAGCAGTGAATTATCCGGGTGGCAGGGGGGAGGTGAAGCTTTCTTT. Translating gives CASSELSGWQGGGEAFF.

The gene calls are TRBV28 and TRBJ2-7, with TRBD1 matching over 9 bases. The germline gives CDR1 MDHEN, CDR2 SYDVKM. V was clipped by 2 bases and J by 6 bases; unmatched bases: 5. The CDR3 runs to 14 residues. DNA for the CDR3: TGTGCCAGCAGTTTAACAGGGGGCGTTTTCGAGCAGTACTTC. It specifies CASSLTGGVFEQYF.

The chain has TRBV7-9 and TRBJ1-5; no definite D call. The ends were cut back, 5 bases at V and 0 bases at J, with 23 bases in the middle. This CDR3 comprises 19 residues. Germline values: CDR1 SEHNR, CDR2 FQNEAQ (reference sequence). CDR3 nucleotides: TGTGCCAGCAGCCGTGGGGTTGGGCCCCGGGGAAGTAGCAATCAGCCCCAGCATTTT. Protein product: CASSRGVGPRGSSNQPQHF.

The genes are TRBV6-1 and TRBJ2-5; TRBD1 matches at 12 bases. The trim removed 4 bases at V and 5 bases at J, leaving 8 bases unmatched. The CDR3 sequence is 16 residues long. The germline CDR1 and CDR2 sequences are MNHNS and SASEGT. The CDR3 DNA follows: TGTGCCAGCAGTGTACTAGGGACAGGGGGCAGGGAGACCCAGTACTTC. Its protein is CASSVLGTGGRETQYF.

The chain couples TRBV18 to TRBJ2-1; TRBD1 matches 8 bases. CDR3 length: 16 amino acids. V shed 0 bases and J 1 base; nucleotides not matched to a gene: 2. The germline V gene has CDR1 KGHSH and CDR2 LQKENI. CDR3 nucleotides: TGTGCCAGCTCACCACCGGGACAGGCATCCTACAATGAGCAGTTCTTC. This translates into CASSPPGQASYNEQFF.

V is TRBV6-6 and J is TRBJ2-7, with D unclear. The CDR3 spans 11 residues. Trimming left V 2 bases short and J 7 bases short, with 6 bases between. In germline, CDR1 is MNHNY, CDR2 SVGAGI (reference sequence). In nucleotides, the CDR3 is TGTGCCAGCAGTTACCGAGGAGAGCAGTACTTC. It yields the protein CASSYRGEQYF.

This clone occurred once. The chain recombines TRBV3-1 (or the pseudogene TRBV3-2) with TRBJ1-1; unclear D gene. CDR3 length: 12 residues. Trimming shortened V by 4 bases and J by 6 bases, and 9 bases separated the two germline ends. Germline loops: CDR1 LGHDT, CDR2 YNNKEL (reference sequence). Written as DNA, the CDR3 is TGTGCCAGCAGCCGATCTAACGCTGAAGCTTTCTTT. Translated, it gives CASSRSNAEAFF.

The gene calls are TRBV2 and TRBJ2-1; 11 bases are a match to TRBD2. The germline V gene has CDR1 SNHLY and CDR2 FYNNEI. The CDR3 runs to 15 residues. Trimming removed 7 bases from V and 9 bases from J; junction bases left unmatched: 11. CDR3 residues: CASTRGSSGGREQFF. In nucleotides, the CDR3 is TGTGCCAGCACACGAGGTTCTAGCGGGGGGCGTGAGCAGTTCTTC.

The chain combines TRBV25-1 with TRBJ1-6; 9 positions agree with TRBD1. This CDR3 comprises 13 residues. J lost 8 bases, V lost 6 bases, and 2 bases had no gene match. Germline-derived CDR1 and CDR2 are MGHDK and SYGVNS. CDR3 sequence reads: CASRGQGYSPLHF. CDR3 coding DNA: TGTGCCAGCAGGGGACAGGGCTATTCACCCCTCCACTTT.

V is TRBV7-6 and J is TRBJ1-2; the match to TRBD1 covers 10 bases. The CDR3 contains 14 residues. The germline gives CDR1 SGHVS, CDR2 FNYEAQ. The V and J ends lost 1 base and 6 bases, in that order; junction bases with no gene match: 2. The CDR3 DNA follows: TGTGCCAGCAGCTTAGGGGGGACAGGGGATGGCTACACCTTC. This codes for CASSLGGTGDGYTF.

The chain couples TRBV6-6 to TRBJ1-2; no reliable D call. The CDR3 sequence is 13 residues long. V was cut by 3 bases and J by 8 bases, with 13 bases left in between. Germline assignment: CDR1 MNHNY and CDR2 SVGAGI (reference sequence). The DNA of the CDR3 is TGTGCCAGCAGTTATGCGGTACGTGAGGGCTACACCTTC. This codes for CASSYAVREGYTF.

The rearrangement joins TRBV13 to TRBJ2-2, with 7 bases aligning to TRBD2. Germline CDR1 reads PRHDT; CDR2 reads FYEKMQ (reference sequence). The CDR3 contains 14 residues. V lost 6 bases to trimming and J lost 2 bases; unmatched junction nucleotides: 3. CDR3 bases: TGTGCCAGCAGTCGGGACTACAACACCGGGGAGCTGTTTTTT. It yields the protein CASSRDYNTGELFF.

The genes are TRBV21-1 and TRBJ1-1. TRBV21-1 is assigned pseudogene status. The CDR3 length is 15 residues. CDR3 DNA: TGTGCCAGCAGCGAAACCGGGATCAAAAACACTGAAGCTTTCTTT. Protein product: CASSETGIKNTEAFF.

The V call is TRBV5-1, the J call TRBJ2-7, with TRBD1 matching over 8 bases. This CDR3 comprises 14 residues. Germline V gives CDR1 SGHRS, CDR2 YFSETQ. The V gene end was trimmed by 5 bases and the J gene end by 5 bases; junction bases not matched to a gene: 9. This CDR3 reads CASRDPGGFDEQYF. The CDR3 nucleotides are TGCGCCAGCAGAGATCCAGGGGGCTTTGACGAGCAGTACTTC.

J is TRBJ1-3 and V is TRBV18; TRBD1 is a possible D gene (5 bases). The CDR3 length is 16 residues. Germline lookup yields CDR1 KGHSH and CDR2 LQKENI. With 3 bases removed from V and 9 bases from J, the gap between germline ends came to 21 bases. CDR3 residues: CASSPSGLDAQGTIYF. CDR3 nucleotides: TGTGCCAGCTCACCTTCGGGTCTTGACGCCCAGGGCACCATATATTTT.

The chain couples TRBV5-1 to TRBJ1-4; no clear D gene. Germline-derived CDR1 and CDR2 are SGHRS and YFSETQ. This CDR3 is built from 15 residues. Trimming took 4 bases from V and 3 from J, leaving 13 bases between them. CDR3 protein: CASSPTGLANEKLFF. The CDR3 nucleotides are TGCGCCAGCAGCCCCACGGGGTTGGCTAATGAAAAACTGTTTTTT.

On this clone: Other DNA sequences from this sample encode an identical CDR3 as well. The genes are TRBV5-1 and TRBJ2-7; unclear D gene. The ends were cut back, 0 bases at V and 3 bases at J, with 7 bases in the middle. The CDR3 runs to 13 residues. Germline V lookup: CDR1 SGHRS, CDR2 YFSETQ. CDR3 amino acids: CASSLVGSYEQYF. The CDR3 nucleotides are TGCGCCAGCAGCTTGGTGGGCAGCTACGAGCAGTACTTC.

This chain links TRBV30 with TRBJ2-5, with TRBD2 matching over 10 bases. Germline V lookup: CDR1 GTSNPN, CDR2 SVGIG (reference sequence). The CDR3 runs 14 residues. The V and J ends lost 5 bases and 5 bases, in that order; junction bases with no gene match: 8. CDR3: CAWATAGGLETQYF. DNA of the CDR3: TGTGCCTGGGCCACAGCGGGGGGGCTTGAGACCCAGTACTTC.

V gene TRBV2 combines with J gene TRBJ1-1, with 7 bases fitting TRBD1. This CDR3 is built from 15 residues. In germline, CDR1 is SNHLY, CDR2 FYNNEI. V lost 4 bases, J lost 3 bases, and 8 bases stayed unmatched. The CDR3 loop reads CASSVQGVWDTEAFF. The CDR3 region has the DNA TGTGCCAGCAGTGTCCAGGGGGTCTGGGACACTGAAGCTTTCTTT. Filled out from reference TRBV2 and TRBJ1-1, the complete variable domain reads EPEVTQTPSHQVTQMGQEVILRCVPISNHLYFYWYRQILGQKVEFLVSFYNNEISEKSEIFDDQFSVERPDGSNFTLKIRSTKLEDSAMYFCASSVQGVWDTEAFFGQGTRLTVV.

V is TRBV21-1 and J is TRBJ1-6; the D call TRBD1 from the table was never checked on the DNA. TRBV21-1 is an annotated pseudogene. The CDR3 totals 13 residues. The CDR3 reads CASKPGFNSPLHF. CDR3 DNA: TGTGCCAGCAAACCAGGGTTCAATTCACCCCTCCACTTT.

The chain is built from TRBV19 and TRBJ2-7; 8 nucleotides agree with TRBD1. Germline V gene sequence: CDR1 LNHDA, CDR2 SQIVND (reference sequence). Trimming at V came to 3 bases and at J to 2 bases, leaving 6 bases not matched to a gene. This CDR3 is 15 amino acids long. The CDR3 coding sequence is TGTGCCAGTAGTATTGAGACAGGGGATCCCTACGAGCAGTACTTC. Amino acids: CASSIETGDPYEQYF.

The chain combines TRBV2 with TRBJ2-3, with D perhaps TRBD1 (6 bases). V was cut by 5 bases and J by 8 bases, with 17 bases left in between. This CDR3 has 14 amino acids. Germline CDR1 is SNHLY and CDR2 is FYNNEI. The CDR3 is CASSYYTQGGTQYF. CDR3 nucleotides: TGTGCCAGCAGTTACTACACCCAAGGGGGTACGCAGTATTTT.

The chain couples TRBV6-1 to TRBJ1-3; D unresolved. Germline values: CDR1 MNHNS, CDR2 SASEGT. Trimming removed 0 bases from V and 3 bases from J, with 9 bases in between. The CDR3 totals 15 residues. The chain's CDR3 is CASSEAHGIGNTIYF. In DNA, the CDR3 is TGTGCCAGCAGTGAAGCGCACGGGATTGGAAACACCATATATTTT.

The gene calls are TRBV11-3 and TRBJ2-1; a weak D match, TRBD1 (6 bases). The CDR3 loop spans 13 amino acids. Germline lookup yields CDR1 SGHNT and CDR2 YENEEA. Trimming took off 5 bases at V and 12 bases at J, with 17 bases between the two ends. Here the CDR3 DNA reads TGTGCCAGCAGCCAGGGGCCCCTCTCCGGGCAGTTCTTC. Its translation: CASSQGPLSGQFF.